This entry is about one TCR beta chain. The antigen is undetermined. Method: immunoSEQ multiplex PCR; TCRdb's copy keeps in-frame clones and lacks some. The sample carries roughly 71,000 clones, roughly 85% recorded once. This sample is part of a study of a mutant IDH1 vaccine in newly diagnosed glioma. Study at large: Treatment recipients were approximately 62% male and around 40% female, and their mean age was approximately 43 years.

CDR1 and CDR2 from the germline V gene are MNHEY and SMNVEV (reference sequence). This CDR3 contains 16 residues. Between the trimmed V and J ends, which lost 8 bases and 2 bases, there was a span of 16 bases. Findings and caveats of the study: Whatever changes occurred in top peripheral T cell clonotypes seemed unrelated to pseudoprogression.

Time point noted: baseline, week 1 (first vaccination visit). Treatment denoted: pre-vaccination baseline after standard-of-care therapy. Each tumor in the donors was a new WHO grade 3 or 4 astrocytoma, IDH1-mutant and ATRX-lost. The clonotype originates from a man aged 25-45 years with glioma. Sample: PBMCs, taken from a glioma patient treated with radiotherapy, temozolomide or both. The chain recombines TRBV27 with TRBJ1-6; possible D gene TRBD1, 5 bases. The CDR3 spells CASGSQGFAYNSPLHF. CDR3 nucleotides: TGTGCCAGCGGGTCTCAGGGTTTTGCCTATAATTCACCCCTCCACTTT.